This T cell receptor (beta chain) was retrieved from a study of blood T cell repertoires in COVID-19 (dated by TCRdb to about 2020). The study in broad terms: The collaborator samples originated in the United States, Italy and Spain and spanned the acute and convalescent phases of COVID-19. Where available, HLA class I and class II types were taken from metadata supplied by the sample provider and were not determined by assay-based typing. A freely available public database, intended as a resource for researchers studying the immune response to SARS-CoV-2, is where the repertoires were released. The samples were drawn from two sources: the first 160 participants of the ongoing ImmuneRACE study, and fewer than 1,500 subjects contributed by 6 global collaborators. The material from the prospective study consisted of cDNA or gDNA derived from T cells, B-cell-depleted T cells, or PBMCs. The dataset comprised deeply sampled blood TCRbeta repertoires from subjects exposed to, actively infected with, or recovered from COVID-19. A de-identified subject ID, COVID-19 status, age in years and sex were almost always included in the sample metadata. Beyond this particular receptor, the publication reports: The quantity of clinical and demographic metadata differed by source and by participant and was supplied without curation.

Collaborating institutions collected whole blood in K2EDTA tubes following their own protocols. Collaborator samples were shipped for TCRbeta analysis as frozen whole blood, isolated PBMCs, or DNA extracted from either sample type. TCRbeta CDR3 regions were amplified from genomic DNA using the immunoSEQ Assay, a bias-controlled multiplex PCR. The paper's processing steps were these. Within the assay, amplification of reference gene primers was used to estimate how many nucleated cells each sample contained. To quantify the absolute abundance of each unique TCRbeta CDR3 rearrangement, sequence reads were collapsed and filtered. For each sample, productive Simpson clonality was calculated as the square root of Simpson's diversity index over productive rearrangements. TCRdb carries this immuneACCESS record with in-frame sequences only. Its versions omit some clonotypes, under half of them owing to an unresolved V gene in the studies checked, with the rest unexplained. V, J and clone size derive from that table, while D and trimming were established from the DNA sequence. The table for this sample lists 42,000 or so clones; roughly 84% of them were counted only once. In total, the top ten clones hold approximately 2.6% of the sample.

On this clone itself: It lacks a known antigen. Per-nucleotide qualities are absent, and no much larger clonotype sits a single base away.

The source of this sequence is a human donor in a cohort sampled during active COVID-19. Sequenced input: peripheral blood.

The CDR3 protein sequence reads: CASSIGGALPGGEQYF. The DNA is as follows: TGTGCCAGTAGTATAGGTGGGGCCCTACCAGGTGGCGAGCAGTACTTC. In this chain, TRBV19 is recombined with TRBJ2-7; D gene: possibly TRBD1, on 5 matching bases. According to the germline V gene (reference sequence), CDR1 reads LNHDA and CDR2 reads SQIVND. V drops 1 base and J drops 6 bases, leaving 19 bases in between. The CDR3 covers 16 residues, taking in both the cysteine and the phenylalanine. Only the CDR3 DNA stays, 48 bases, in frame from base 1. When the CDR3 is completed using the reference TRBV19 and TRBJ2-7 genes on either side, the full variable domain is DGGITQSPKYLFRKEGQNVTLSCEQNLNHDAMYWYRQDPGQGLRLIYYSQIVNDFQKGDIAEGYSVSREKKESFPLTVTSAQKNPTAFYLCASSIGGALPGGEQYFGPGTRLTVT.